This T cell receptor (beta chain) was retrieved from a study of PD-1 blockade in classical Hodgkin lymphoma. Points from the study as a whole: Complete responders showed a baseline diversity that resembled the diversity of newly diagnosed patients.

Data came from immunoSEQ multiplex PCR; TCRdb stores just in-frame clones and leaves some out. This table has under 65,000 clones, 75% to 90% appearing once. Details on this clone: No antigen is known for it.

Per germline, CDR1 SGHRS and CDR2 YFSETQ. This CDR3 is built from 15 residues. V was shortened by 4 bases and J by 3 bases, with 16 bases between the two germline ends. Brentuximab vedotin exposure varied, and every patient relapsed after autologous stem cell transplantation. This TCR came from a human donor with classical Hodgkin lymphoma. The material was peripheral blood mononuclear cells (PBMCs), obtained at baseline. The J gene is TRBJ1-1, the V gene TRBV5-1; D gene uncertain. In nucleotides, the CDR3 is TGCGCCAGCAGCATCGAAGGGAGGTGGGACACTGAAGCTTTCTTT. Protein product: CASSIEGRWDTEAFF.